This T cell receptor beta chain was identified in a study of blood T cell repertoires in COVID-19. Here immunoSEQ multiplex PCR was the method, and the copy in TCRdb shows in-frame clones only, minus some. This table has a few hundred thousand clones, around 86% appearing once. The V and J ends lost 1 base and 6 bases respectively, with 18 bases between them. The CDR3 loop spans 16 amino acids. Germline-derived CDR1 and CDR2 are MDHEN and SYDVKM. Turning to this clone: Additional DNA sequences in this sample encode the identical CDR3.

V usage is TRBV28 and J usage is TRBJ2-5; perhaps TRBD2 as D (6 bases). The sequence was collected from a woman aged 30 to 39 with active or convalescent COVID-19. Sequencing used peripheral blood. The CDR3 here is CASSLSGVGGRQTQYF. In DNA form, the CDR3 reads TGTGCCAGCAGTTTATCGGGTGTGGGGGGTCGGCAGACCCAGTACTTC.